These 14 T cell receptor beta chains share one sample of origin, sequenced in a study of T-cell reconstitution after alpha-beta-depleted transplantation in children. The TCRbeta library incorporated unique molecular identifiers. TCRdb re-called the PCR reads with MiXCR, one entry per CDR3 protein. The data hold under 850,000 distinct CDR3 sequences, with roughly 13% observed a single time. This material consisted of PBMCs, taken before TCRalphabeta/CD19-depleted stem cell transplant. The receptors here all came from a girl aged 2 to 10 with congenital amegakaryocytic thrombocytopenia, due to receive a stem cell transplant.

This clonotype was counted ten times or more. This chain uses TRBV20-1 with TRBJ1-1, with no clear D. The CDR3 consists of 11 residues. With 5 bases removed from V and 1 base from J, the gap between germline ends came to 5 bases. Germline V gene data show CDR1 as DFQATT and CDR2 as SNEGSKA (reference sequence). The CDR3 region is CSAQENTEAFF. As DNA, the CDR3 is TGCAGTGCTCAGGAGAACACTGAAGCTTTCTTT.

V usage is TRBV7-2 and J usage is TRBJ2-3; 7 nucleotides align to TRBD2. Losses at the gene ends were 6 bases for V and 3 bases for J; bases not matched to a gene: 9. The germline gives CDR1 SGHTA, CDR2 FQGNSA. CDR3 length equals 15 residues. The CDR3 bases are TGTGCCAGCAGGCGGACTAGACAACAGACAGATACGCAGTATTTT. This gives the protein CASRRTRQQTDTQYF. Full variable domain (remainder filled in from reference TRBV7-2 and TRBJ2-3): GAGVSQSPSNKVTEKGKDVELRCDPISGHTALYWYRQSLGQGLEFLIYFQGNSAPDKSGLPSDRFSAERTGGSVSTLTIQRTQQEDSAVYLCASRRTRQQTDTQYFGPGTRLTVL.

This clonotype was detected only once. Since a much larger clone is just one base distant, this may be a read error. This rearrangement joins TRBV20-1 to TRBJ1-2, with unresolved D. Germline V gene sequence: CDR1 DFQATT, CDR2 SNEGSKA (reference sequence). CDR3 length: 14 amino acids. V was pared by 5 bases and J by 3 bases, with 16 bases between. The CDR3: CSASALTPYYGYTF. The CDR3 DNA follows: TGCAGTGCTTCTGCATTAACCCCTTACTATGGCTACACCTTC.

The V gene is TRBV6-1, the J gene TRBJ1-5, with D perhaps TRBD1 (5 bases). Trimming cost V 10 bases and J 6 bases, with 16 bases left between them. The CDR3 loop spans 13 amino acids. Germline V gene data show CDR1 as MNHNS and CDR2 as SASEGT. The CDR3, as DNA: TGTGCCACCGGGGCCGAGGTAGGTCAGCCCCAGCATTTT. As protein: CATGAEVGQPQHF.

The table lists this clonotype with many counts. The V call is TRBV3-1, the J call TRBJ2-1; 10 positions agree with TRBD2. With 3 bases clipped from V and 7 bases from J, the junction kept 3 bases outside the gene matches. CDR1 and CDR2 (germline): LGHDT, YNNKEL (reference sequence). The CDR3 extends over 14 amino acids. DNA of the CDR3: TGTGCCAGCAGCCAGGCTAGCGGGAGAAATGAGCAGTTCTTC. It translates to CASSQASGRNEQFF.

The V and J genes are TRBV2 and TRBJ1-5, with 7 bases identical to TRBD1. Germline lookup yields CDR1 SNHLY and CDR2 FYNNEI. The CDR3 loop spans 16 amino acids. V trimming: 6 bases; J trimming: 1 base; junction bases outside the gene matches: 9. The CDR3 region has the DNA TGTGCCAGCAGGGCTGAGACAGGGACGAGCAATCAGCCCCAGCATTTT. Protein sequence: CASRAETGTSNQPQHF.

The chain combines TRBV12-3 or TRBV12-4 with TRBJ2-7; D not certain. CDR3 length equals 13 residues. Trimming pared 3 bases from V and 5 bases from J, leaving 11 bases between. The CDR3 reads CASSFSITDEQYF. In DNA, the CDR3 is TGTGCCAGCAGTTTTAGTATAACTGACGAGCAGTACTTC.

This clonotype was picked up many times. The V call is TRBV20-1, the J call TRBJ1-5, with a possible D match to TRBD1 (5 bases). This CDR3 contains 14 residues. CDR1 and CDR2 from the germline V gene are DFQATT and SNEGSKA (reference sequence). The ends were cut back, 4 bases at V and 0 bases at J, with 10 bases in the middle. CDR3 sequence (DNA): TGCAGTGCTACCGAGGGGAGTAGCAATCAGCCCCAGCATTTT. It is translated as CSATEGSSNQPQHF.

This clonotype was seen many times. The J gene is TRBJ2-5, the V gene TRBV7-8; D call uncertain. Germline V lookup: CDR1 SGHVS, CDR2 FQNEAQ. The CDR3 covers 12 residues. Deletions cut 1 base from V and 4 bases from J, with 4 bases between. The CDR3, as DNA: TGTGCCAGCAGCTTAGACGTAGAGACCCAGTACTTC. Amino acids: CASSLDVETQYF. Full variable domain (rest looked up from reference TRBV7-8 and TRBJ2-5): GAGVSQSPRYKVAKRGQDVALRCDPISGHVSLFWYQQALGQGPEFLTYFQNEAQLDKSGLPSDRFFAERPEGSVSTLKIQRTQQEDSAVYLCASSLDVETQYFGPGTRLLVL.

The rearrangement uses TRBV20-1 and TRBJ2-4; unclear D gene. Germline V gives CDR1 DFQATT, CDR2 SNEGSKA (reference sequence). The germline V and J ends were trimmed by 3 bases and 0 bases, with 12 bases remaining between them. This CDR3 has 15 amino acids. The CDR3 DNA reads as TGCAGTGCTAGTCCAACAGATCTAGCCAAAAACATTCAGTACTTC. Protein sequence: CSASPTDLAKNIQYF.

At least ten counts were recorded for this clonotype. The V gene is TRBV25-1, the J gene TRBJ1-4, with D possibly matching TRBD1 (6 bases). This CDR3 contains 15 residues. Per the germline V gene, CDR1 is MGHDK and CDR2 is SYGVNS. Trimming shortened V by 3 bases and J by 7 bases, and 15 bases separated the two germline ends. The CDR3 protein is CASSDEQGSFEKLFF. CDR3 nucleotides: TGTGCCAGCAGTGACGAACAGGGCAGTTTTGAAAAACTGTTTTTT.

The gene calls are TRBV11-1 and TRBJ2-7, with 8 bases matching TRBD2. Germline V CDR1 and CDR2: SGHAT, FQDESV (reference sequence). The CDR3 sequence is 15 residues long. The V and J ends lost 3 bases and 3 bases, in that order; junction bases with no gene match: 7. This CDR3 is CASSFLSGRDYEQYF. The DNA of the CDR3 is TGTGCCAGCAGCTTCCTATCCGGGAGGGACTACGAGCAGTACTTC.

This clonotype was counted ten times or more. The J gene is TRBJ2-3, the V gene TRBV11-2, with D perhaps matching TRBD1 (6 bases). V lost 7 bases and J lost 3, with 14 bases in between. This CDR3 is 14 amino acids long. The V gene's germline CDR1 is SGHAT and CDR2 FQNNGV. CDR3 residues: CASNLRGVTDTQYF. As DNA, the CDR3 is TGTGCCAGCAACCTCAGGGGAGTGACAGATACGCAGTATTTT. The variable domain in full, with the rest retrieved from reference TRBV11-2 and TRBJ2-3, is EAGVAQSPRYKIIEKRQSVAFWCNPISGHATLYWYQQILGQGPKLLIQFQNNGVVDDSQLPKDRFSAERLKGVDSTLKIQPAKLEDSAVYLCASNLRGVTDTQYFGPGTRLTVL.

J is TRBJ2-7 and V is TRBV5-1, with 13 nucleotides matching TRBD2. CDR3 length: 16 residues. Germline V gene lookup returns CDR1 SGHRS and CDR2 YFSETQ. V lost 4 bases and J lost 4; bases outside the gene matches: 8. This CDR3 is CASSPGLAGAPYEQYF. CDR3 DNA sequence: TGCGCCAGCAGCCCCGGACTAGCGGGAGCACCGTACGAGCAGTACTTC.